Presented here are 20 T cell receptor beta chains from one specimen sequenced in a study of CD8+CD57+ T cells in acquired aplastic anemia. Before being chosen for sequencing, patients had shown CD8+CD57+ cell expansion by flow cytometry. Profiling of TCR beta VDJ combinations and CDR3 sequences used genomic DNA as template. A single record per CDR3 protein comes from TCRdb applying MiXCR to the reads. The sample has fewer than 250,000 distinct CDR3 sequences, approximately 50% seen once. Sequenced: sorted CD4+, CD8+, or CD8+CD57+ T cells (not recorded which) from PBMCs. The receptors shown here come from a human donor with aplastic anemia.

This clonotype was detected many times. The J gene is TRBJ1-1, the V gene TRBV19; D ambiguous. This CDR3 contains 13 residues. Trimming removed 3 bases at V and 4 bases at J, with 9 bases between. The germline gives CDR1 LNHDA, CDR2 SQIVND (reference sequence). As DNA, the CDR3 is TGTGCCAGTAGTATTAAGGGATCCACTGAAGCTTTCTTT. As protein: CASSIKGSTEAFF.

The CDR3 protein is CASSHRTSGIEQFF. CDR3 nucleotides: TGTGCCAGCAGTCACCGGACTAGCGGAATAGAGCAGTTCTTC. This sequence joins TRBV6-5 and TRBJ2-1; 10 nucleotides match TRBD2. Germline CDR1 is MNHEY and CDR2 is SVGAGI. The CDR3 consists of 14 residues. J lost 10 bases, V lost 5 bases, and 8 bases had no gene match.

The chain recombines TRBV29-1 with TRBJ2-3; TRBD2 is a possible D gene (7 bases). Germline V gene lookup returns CDR1 SQVTM and CDR2 ANQGSEA. The CDR3 totals 14 residues. V was shortened by 6 bases and J by 7 bases, with 20 bases between the two germline ends. The CDR3 protein is CSVRPAGRGNTQYF. The CDR3 DNA is TGCAGCGTCCGGCCGGCGGGGAGGGGGAATACGCAGTATTTT.

The chain uses TRBV11-3 and TRBJ2-7, with 10 bases that match TRBD2. Trimming at V came to 1 base and at J to 6 bases, leaving 6 bases not matched to a gene. The germline CDR1 and CDR2 sequences are SGHNT and YENEEA. This CDR3 has 15 residues. Here the CDR3 reads CASSLVPSGGIEQYF. The CDR3 DNA sequence: TGTGCCAGCAGCTTAGTCCCTAGCGGGGGAATCGAGCAGTACTTC. The entire variable domain, with the rest obtained from reference TRBV11-3 and TRBJ2-7, is as follows: EAGVVQSPRYKIIEKKQPVAFWCNPISGHNTLYWYLQNLGQGPELLIRYENEEAVDDSQLPKDRFSAERLKGVDSTLKIQPAELGDSAVYLCASSLVPSGGIEQYFGPGTRLTVT.

The rearrangement uses TRBV7-3 and TRBJ2-5, with D perhaps TRBD2 (5 bases). Trimming pared 5 bases from V and 6 bases from J, leaving 25 bases between. The CDR3 consists of 17 residues. Per the germline V gene, CDR1 is SGHTA and CDR2 is FQGTGA. The CDR3 region is CASSAGSWELFGKTQYF. The CDR3 coding sequence is TGTGCCAGCAGCGCAGGAAGTTGGGAGCTGTTTGGAAAGACCCAGTACTTC.

Points on this clonotype: No conserved phenylalanine or tryptophan is present at the end of the CDR3, so a read error is the likely explanation. It is unclear where the CDR3 begins or ends on the DNA, so no DNA is shown, and the CDR3 is as TCRdb lists it. The gene calls are TRBV2 and TRBJ2-5; the DNA was not compared with TRBD2, the D call given in the table. Germline loops: CDR1 SNHLY, CDR2 FYNNEI. The CDR3 extends over 9 residues, inclusive of both ends. Here the CDR3 reads CASSLGLAG.

The chain joins TRBV7-9 to TRBJ1-1; D gene unclear. The ends were cut back, 2 bases at V and 0 bases at J, with 19 bases in the middle. Germline lookup yields CDR1 SEHNR and CDR2 FQNEAQ (reference sequence). This CDR3 has 18 residues. CDR3 region: CASSLLGQGSVVNTEAFF. DNA for the CDR3: TGTGCCAGCAGCTTATTAGGCCAAGGGAGTGTGGTGAACACTGAAGCTTTCTTT.

This chain links TRBV11-1 with TRBJ2-2; weak D call: TRBD1 (6 bases). The length of the CDR3 is 17 residues. Trimming removed 5 bases from V and 1 base from J, with 17 bases in between. CDR1 is SGHAT, CDR2 FQDESV, per germline (reference sequence). CDR3 bases: TGTGCCAGCAGCCGACAGGTGACGCAGGGGAACACCGGGGAGCTGTTTTTT. Translation: CASSRQVTQGNTGELFF.

This clonotype was counted between two and nine times. The chain has TRBV19 and TRBJ2-1; TRBD1 is a possible D gene (7 bases). Germline V gene data show CDR1 as LNHDA and CDR2 as SQIVND (reference sequence). The ends were cut back, 7 bases at V and 7 bases at J, with 17 bases in the middle. The CDR3 loop spans 14 amino acids. The CDR3 loop is CASKEGGAGNEQFF. The CDR3 bases are TGTGCCAGTAAGGAAGGGGGCGCGGGGAATGAGCAGTTCTTC.

This clonotype was observed at least ten times. The chain combines TRBV6-1 with TRBJ2-3; 7 bases agree with TRBD2. Germline trimming cut 10 bases from V and 5 bases from J; bases unmatched to any gene: 9. This CDR3 contains 13 residues. Germline lookup yields CDR1 MNHNS and CDR2 SASEGT. The CDR3 DNA follows: TGTGCCACCACTAGCGTATTCGGAGATACGCAGTATTTT. Its protein product is CATTSVFGDTQYF.

On this clonotype itself: The junction departs from germline at one end; a sequencing error may be responsible. The chain joins TRBV4-1 to TRBJ1-2; no reliable D call. The CDR3 is 15 amino acids. CDR1 is MGHRA, CDR2 YSYEKL, per germline. The chain's CDR3 is CAGSGSLISVGGYTF. The CDR3 coding sequence is TGCGCCGGCAGCGGGTCCCTCATTTCAGTGGGTGGCTACACCTTC.

Ten or more counts support this clonotype. This rearrangement joins TRBV10-2 to TRBJ2-3; D perhaps matches TRBD2 (5 bases). Germline V gene sequence: CDR1 WSHSY, CDR2 SAAADI. The CDR3 extends over 15 amino acids. The V end was cut by 1 base, the J end by 2 bases, with 10 bases between. The CDR3 spells CASSELLGITDTQYF. CDR3 sequence (DNA): TGCGCCAGCAGTGAGTTACTAGGCATCACAGATACGCAGTATTTT.

The chain links TRBV2 to TRBJ1-4, with D perhaps TRBD1 (6 bases). This CDR3 region has 13 residues. The V and J ends lost 8 bases and 2 bases respectively, with 9 bases between them. Germline CDR1 is SNHLY and CDR2 is FYNNEI. In DNA, the CDR3 is TGTGCCAGCGGGGGCAGGACTAATGAAAAACTGTTTTTT. It yields the protein CASGGRTNEKLFF.

This sequence joins TRBV7-6 and TRBJ2-5; D is perhaps TRBD1 or TRBD2 (5 bases each). With 5 bases removed from V and 0 bases from J, the gap between germline ends came to 19 bases. The V gene's germline CDR1 is SGHVS and CDR2 FNYEAQ. The CDR3 totals 17 residues. The CDR3 protein is CASSLDRPGRNQETQYF. CDR3 nucleotide sequence: TGTGCCAGCAGCCTGGACCGCCCGGGACGGAACCAAGAGACCCAGTACTTC.

This clonotype has just a few counts. Being one base from a much bigger clone, this may be a read error. This sequence joins TRBV9 and TRBJ2-1; 7 nucleotides match TRBD2. The V gene's germline CDR1 is SGDLS and CDR2 YYNGEE. The CDR3 consists of 15 residues. CDR3 loop: CASSGAGQRHNGQFF. CDR3 DNA: TGCGCCAGCAGCGGGGCAGGTCAGCGTCACAATGGGCAGTTCTTC.

In this sample, this clonotype turned up a few times. The CDR3, as DNA: TGTGCCAGCAGTGGGACAGGGGCCAACGAGCAGTACTTC. Encoded protein: CASSGTGANEQYF. The rearrangement uses TRBV2 and TRBJ2-7; 9 bases map to TRBD1. Germline CDR1 and CDR2: SNHLY and FYNNEI. The V gene end was trimmed by 4 bases and the J gene end by 5 bases; junction bases not matched to a gene: 3. This CDR3 has 13 residues.

The chain combines TRBV20-1 with TRBJ2-7; D is uncertain. Germline V lookup: CDR1 DFQATT, CDR2 SNEGSKA (reference sequence). This CDR3 region has 12 residues. The V and J ends lost 5 bases and 5 bases respectively, with 13 bases between them. The CDR3 sequence: CSARLSVNEQYF. The CDR3 DNA reads as TGCAGTGCTCGGCTGTCGGTCAACGAGCAGTACTTC.

The chain links TRBV11-2 to TRBJ1-1, with no clear D. Germline V gene sequence: CDR1 SGHAT, CDR2 FQNNGV. The CDR3 has 15 amino acids. The V gene lost 4 bases and the J gene lost 2 bases, with 14 bases spanning the gap. CDR3 residues: CASSSVLQRNTEAFF. Written as DNA, the CDR3 is TGTGCCAGCAGCTCAGTCCTACAGCGAAACACTGAAGCTTTCTTT.

In regard to this clonotype: No DNA is shown, since the ends of the CDR3 on it are uncertain; the CDR3 is the one TCRdb lists. The genes are TRBV25-1 and TRBJ2-7. The CDR3 totals 21 residues, both ends included. The germline V gene encodes CDR1 MGHDK and CDR2 SYGVNS. The CDR3 reads CDSSIYLCSVEAKQEPYEQYF.

A note on this clonotype: A read error may produce the germline difference seen at one junction end. The chain has TRBV7-8 and TRBJ2-2; 8 bases match TRBD1. This CDR3 region has 15 residues. CDR1 is SGHVS, CDR2 FQNEAQ, per germline. CDR3: CASSSRTGNTGELSW. In DNA, the CDR3 is TGTGCCAGCAGCAGCAGGACAGGGAACACCGGGGAGCTGTCTTGG.